One and the same sample provided the 26 T cell receptor beta chains below, sequenced in a study of EBV T-cell therapy then PD-1 blockade in nasopharyngeal carcinoma. Profiled with immunoSEQ multiplex PCR; TCRdb holds only in-frame clones, not every one. The data show 15,000 to 20,000 clones, roughly 84% seen once. Treatment noted: AdE1-LMPpoly-expanded autologous EBV-specific T-cell therapy followed by anti-PD-1 nivolumab. For these TCRs, the target antigens are not known. The source material was CD8+ T cells from blood, sampled at day 0 from a patient whose treatment included autologous EBV-specific T cells and nivolumab. Source of these receptors: a man aged 40-50 years with nasopharyngeal carcinoma.

This clone was seen just once. This chain connects TRBV6-1 to TRBJ1-3; TRBD1 agrees at 8 bases. With 2 bases clipped from V and 8 bases from J, the junction kept 2 bases outside the gene matches. Per germline, CDR1 MNHNS and CDR2 SASEGT. The CDR3 runs 13 residues. Here the CDR3 reads CASSEPTGDTIYF. The CDR3 nucleotides are TGTGCCAGCAGTGAACCGACAGGGGACACCATATATTTT.

Comments on this clone: Germline and junction disagree at one end, which may indicate a read error. The rearrangement links TRBV14 to TRBJ1-6; D possibly corresponds to TRBD1 (5 bases). This CDR3 has 12 amino acids. Looked up from germline, CDR1 is SGHDN and CDR2 is FVKESK. CDR3 in amino acids: CASSQGGLPANF. The CDR3 DNA reads TGTGCCAGCAGCCAAGGGGGCCTCCCTGCAAACTTT.

This chain connects TRBV5-8 to TRBJ2-1; TRBD2 matches 11 bases. Per germline, CDR1 SGHTS and CDR2 YDEGEE. This CDR3 is 18 amino acids long. Trimming removed 6 bases from V and 0 bases from J; junction bases left unmatched: 11. The CDR3 region is CASTPTSGGPSSYNEQFF. The CDR3 DNA reads TGTGCCAGCACTCCAACTAGCGGGGGCCCTAGCTCCTACAATGAGCAGTTCTTC.

V usage is TRBV2 and J usage is TRBJ1-1, with no clear D. This CDR3 region has 14 residues. The V and J ends lost 4 bases and 4 bases respectively, with 13 bases between them. Per the germline V gene, CDR1 is SNHLY and CDR2 is FYNNEI. The DNA of the CDR3 is TGTGCCAGCAGTGTCCCCTTCATAGCCACTGAAGCTTTCTTT. It specifies CASSVPFIATEAFF. Variable domain in full (rest from reference TRBV2 and TRBJ1-1): EPEVTQTPSHQVTQMGQEVILRCVPISNHLYFYWYRQILGQKVEFLVSFYNNEISEKSEIFDDQFSVERPDGSNFTLKIRSTKLEDSAMYFCASSVPFIATEAFFGQGTRLTVV.

The chain carries TRBV28 and TRBJ1-6, with 7 nucleotides matching TRBD1. The germline CDR1 and CDR2 sequences are MDHEN and SYDVKM. Trimming removed 5 bases from V and 4 bases from J; junction bases left unmatched: 8. The CDR3 extends over 16 amino acids. In nucleotides, the CDR3 is TGTGCCAGCAGTCACACCGGGACAGCGTATAATTCACCCCTCCACTTT. It specifies CASSHTGTAYNSPLHF.

The chain carries TRBV27 and TRBJ2-7, with D perhaps matching TRBD1 (6 bases). The CDR3 contains 13 residues. Germline V lookup: CDR1 MNHEY, CDR2 SMNVEV (reference sequence). V lost 6 bases to trimming and J lost 0 bases, with 9 bases between them. This CDR3 is CASSGQFSYEQYF. The CDR3 nucleotides read TGTGCCAGCAGCGGACAGTTCTCCTACGAGCAGTACTTC.

With regard to this clone: Other DNA variants within this sample encode the same CDR3. The chain recombines TRBV6-4 with TRBJ2-3, with 11 nucleotides matching TRBD2. There are 15 residues in the CDR3. V dropped 0 bases and J dropped 6; count of bases not matched to a gene: 2. Germline V gives CDR1 MRHNA, CDR2 SNTAGT. For the CDR3, the DNA is TGTGCCAGCAGTGACTCTAGCGGGGGGGCGGATACGCAGTATTTT. Amino acids: CASSDSSGGADTQYF.

DNA for the CDR3: TGTGCCAGCAGTTTAGAAGAGGGGTATAGCAATCAGCCCCAGCATTTT. This translates into CASSLEEGYSNQPQHF. This rearrangement joins TRBV28 to TRBJ1-5; possibly TRBD1 for D (5 bases). The CDR3 has 16 residues. Trimming removed 2 bases from V and 0 bases from J, with 11 bases in between. Germline lookup yields CDR1 MDHEN and CDR2 SYDVKM.

The rearrangement joins TRBV7-2 to TRBJ2-3, with TRBD2 matching over 8 bases. This CDR3 spans 15 amino acids. The germline gives CDR1 SGHTA, CDR2 FQGNSA. The V segment lost 3 bases and the J segment 6 bases; nucleotides outside the gene matches: 8. The CDR3 DNA sequence: TGTGCCAGCAGCTTGACGGGGGGGGATGGGGATACGCAGTATTTT. Protein: CASSLTGGDGDTQYF.

This clone has only one observation. The chain couples TRBV7-9 to TRBJ2-7; the D is unclear. The CDR3 is made up of 15 amino acids. With 0 bases removed from V and 0 bases from J, the gap between germline ends came to 9 bases. Germline-derived CDR1 and CDR2 are SEHNR and FQNEAQ (reference sequence). CDR3 protein: CASSLAAGSSYEQYF. The CDR3 DNA sequence: TGTGCCAGCAGCTTAGCGGCCGGAAGCTCCTACGAGCAGTACTTC.

The V call is TRBV2, the J call TRBJ2-1; possible D gene TRBD1, 6 bases. The ends were cut back, 6 bases at V and 7 bases at J, with 16 bases in the middle. Germline V gives CDR1 SNHLY, CDR2 FYNNEI. The CDR3 runs to 14 residues. The CDR3 coding sequence is TGTGCCAGCAGCGGTCGGACAGCCTTGAATGAGCAGTTCTTC. The encoded protein is CASSGRTALNEQFF.

V and J are TRBV20-1 and TRBJ2-7; 10 nucleotides agree with TRBD2. There are 14 residues in the CDR3. Germline V CDR1 and CDR2: DFQATT, SNEGSKA (reference sequence). Trimming removed 7 bases from V and 3 bases from J; junction bases left unmatched: 9. This CDR3 reads CSGSSGGQRYEQYF. The CDR3 DNA follows: TGCAGTGGTAGTAGCGGGGGGCAACGCTACGAGCAGTACTTC.

This clone was counted between two and nine times. CDR3 residues: CASSSWRGGSPLHF. In DNA, the CDR3 is TGTGCCAGCAGTTCATGGAGGGGAGGTTCACCCCTCCACTTT. The V and J genes are TRBV28 and TRBJ1-6; D is possibly TRBD1 (5 bases). Germline V gives CDR1 MDHEN, CDR2 SYDVKM. CDR3 length equals 14 residues. The V and J ends lost 4 bases and 9 bases respectively, with 13 bases between them. Together with reference TRBV28 and TRBJ1-6, the CDR3 gives the full variable domain: DVKVTQSSRYLVKRTGEKVFLECVQDMDHENMFWYRQDPGLGLRLIYFSYDVKMKEKGDIPEGYSVSREKKERFSLILESASTNQTSMYLCASSSWRGGSPLHFGNGTRLTVT.

By share of the sample, this clone is medium-sized (0.01 to 0.1%). V and J are TRBV27 and TRBJ1-2, with D uncertain. The CDR3 has 13 residues. Per the germline V gene, CDR1 is MNHEY and CDR2 is SMNVEV (reference sequence). V was trimmed by 7 bases and J by 5 bases, leaving 14 bases between them. In nucleotides, the CDR3 is TGTGCCAGCAAAATTCCCGGCCGATATGGCTACACCTTC. It yields the protein CASKIPGRYGYTF.

This chain links TRBV9 with TRBJ1-5, with TRBD1 matching over 8 bases. V was clipped by 4 bases and J by 5 bases; unmatched bases: 8. Germline V CDR1 and CDR2: SGDLS, YYNGEE. CDR3 length equals 15 residues. CDR3 DNA sequence: TGTGCCAGCAGCACGACAGGGGATACGCATCAGCCCCAGCATTTT. This translates into CASSTTGDTHQPQHF.

This chain links TRBV7-9 with TRBJ2-1; TRBD1 matches at 10 bases. The V gene's germline CDR1 is SEHNR and CDR2 FQNEAQ (reference sequence). The CDR3 is made up of 15 amino acids. Trimming cost V 3 bases and J 7 bases; bases outside gene matches: 6. Written as DNA, the CDR3 is TGTGCCAGCAGCTTGGTTGGACAGGGGGGGAATGAGCAGTTCTTC. This gives the protein CASSLVGQGGNEQFF.

This chain uses TRBV21-1 with TRBJ1-5; the table's D gene call, TRBD1, was not cross checked with the DNA. TRBV21-1 is a known pseudogene. This CDR3 comprises 16 residues. The CDR3 sequence: CASSKDAGGRNQPQHF. CDR3 coding DNA: TGTGCCAGCAGCAAAGACGCAGGGGGCCGGAATCAGCCCCAGCATTTT.

J is TRBJ2-7 and V is TRBV4-2, with a tentative D call TRBD2 (6 bases). V gave up 2 bases and J gave up 0 bases, with 11 bases separating them. CDR1 and CDR2 (germline): LGHNA, YNFKEQ. The CDR3 covers 15 residues. This chain's CDR3 is CASSQLRDSSYEQYF. The DNA for the CDR3 is TGTGCCAGCAGCCAACTCCGGGACTCCTCCTACGAGCAGTACTTC.

The J gene is TRBJ2-7, the V gene TRBV29-1; 7 nucleotides align to TRBD1. The J segment lost 3 bases and the V segment lost 6 bases, leaving 8 bases of the junction unmatched. The CDR3 spans 13 residues. CDR1 and CDR2 from the germline V gene are SQVTM and ANQGSEA. CDR3 region: CSVGTAHVYEQYF. Written as DNA, the CDR3 is TGCAGCGTGGGGACAGCCCACGTCTACGAGCAGTACTTC.

The gene calls are TRBV27 and TRBJ2-2; D may be TRBD2 (6 bases). V lost 5 bases and J lost 5, with 12 bases in between. The CDR3 extends over 14 amino acids. CDR1 is MNHEY and CDR2 is SMNVEV in the germline V gene (reference sequence). CDR3 sequence: CASSPGTATGELFF. As DNA, the CDR3 is TGTGCCAGCAGTCCCGGGACTGCTACCGGGGAGCTGTTTTTT.

The chain is built from TRBV7-6 and TRBJ2-7; 11 nucleotides line up with TRBD2. The V segment lost 3 bases and the J segment 4 bases; nucleotides outside the gene matches: 14. Germline values: CDR1 SGHVS, CDR2 FNYEAQ. This CDR3 has 18 amino acids. CDR3 nucleotides: TGTGCCAGCAGCTTTCAAATGGGACTAGCGGTTGACGGGTACGAGCAGTACTTC. This translates into CASSFQMGLAVDGYEQYF.

The chain recombines TRBV5-5 with TRBJ1-2; a weak D match, TRBD1 (5 bases). Germline V gene sequence: CDR1 SGHKS, CDR2 YYEKEE (reference sequence). The V end was cut by 2 bases, the J end by 6 bases, with 8 bases between. The CDR3 has 12 residues. CDR3 DNA sequence: TGTGCCAGCAGCTTTTCGGGGGATGGCTACACCTTC. It translates to CASSFSGDGYTF.

A few counts support this clone. The chain joins TRBV7-2 to TRBJ1-6; D not certain. Trimming pared 4 bases from V and 3 bases from J, leaving 10 bases between. The V gene's germline CDR1 is SGHTA and CDR2 FQGNSA. The CDR3 loop spans 15 amino acids. The CDR3: CASSSVNIYNSPLHF. The CDR3 bases are TGTGCCAGCAGCTCAGTTAACATCTATAATTCACCCCTCCACTTT.

J is TRBJ2-1 and V is TRBV9; D not resolved. V lost 0 bases, J lost 9 bases, and 28 bases lay in between. This CDR3 contains 19 residues. The germline V gene encodes CDR1 SGDLS and CDR2 YYNGEE. The CDR3 loop reads CASSVDPSSAAVVWGEQFF. The CDR3 nucleotides read TGTGCCAGCAGCGTAGACCCTTCTTCGGCCGCTGTCGTATGGGGTGAGCAGTTCTTC.

CDR3 sequence reads: CASSLVASGGIHEQYF. CDR3 sequence (DNA): TGTGCCAGCAGTTTAGTGGCTAGCGGGGGGATTCACGAGCAGTACTTC. J is TRBJ2-7 and V is TRBV27; 11 bases align to TRBD2. This CDR3 is 16 amino acids long. Germline V CDR1 and CDR2: MNHEY, SMNVEV (reference sequence). Trimming at V came to 2 bases and at J to 5 bases, leaving 8 bases not matched to a gene.

V and J are TRBV9 and TRBJ2-1; D possibly uses TRBD1 or TRBD2 (5 bases each). The V end was cut by 1 base, the J end by 9 bases, with 8 bases between. The CDR3 totals 12 residues. Germline V gives CDR1 SGDLS, CDR2 YYNGEE. The CDR3 nucleotides read TGTGCCAGCAGCGTACTCGGGGCTGAGCAGTTCTTC. It is translated as CASSVLGAEQFF.